This T cell receptor (delta chain) was found in a study of gamma-delta T cells after stem cell transplantation. TCRdb applied CATT to the RT-PCR reads for clone calling. The table lists over a thousand delta-chain clones, 2.4% of them singletons, with about half in the top ten. The CDR3 length is 14 residues. Germline V gives CDR1 GEAIGNYY, CDR2 EKD. J lost 7 bases, V lost 3 bases, and 10 bases had no gene match. This clone was seen only a few times. TCRdb's protein, taken from a much larger clone, differs from this DNA's translation at residue 5, likely owing to a read error; the protein displayed comes from the DNA.

This sequence joins TRDV2 and TRDJ1; 7 positions match TRDD3. The sequence was collected from a human donor. It is not recorded whose cells these are; they may come from a transplant donor. The specimen sequenced was gamma-delta T cells. The CDR3 loop reads CACDSGGYGGKLIF. The DNA of the CDR3 is TGTGCCTGTGACTCCGGCGGATACGGGGGTAAACTCATCTTT.